This entry concerns a single T cell receptor (beta chain). Its antigen is not known. The source of the sample is a study of a mutant IDH1 vaccine in newly diagnosed glioma. Turning to the study itself: Treated patients had a mean age of roughly 40 years and an approximately 60% male, 37.5% female split.

Findings and caveats of the study: It was 93.3% of patients that developed vaccine-induced immune responses.

This table comes from immunoSEQ multiplex PCR, and its TCRdb copy is limited to in-frame clones, with some not included. This table holds over 9,000 clones, around 90% found once. Regarding time point: week 5, during vaccination. The study gave 300 ug of mutant IDH1 20-mer peptide per vaccine dose, with topical imiquimod. The study enrolled donors with new WHO grade 3 or 4 IDH1-mutant, ATRX-lost astrocytomas. CDR3 length equals 14 residues. Trimming stripped 3 bases from V and 3 bases from J, with 12 bases between. Germline V CDR1 and CDR2: SGHAT, FQNNGV. This TCR derives from a woman in her thirties or forties with glioma. Some clones in this sample may be carry-over from other donors' samples. Specimen: PBMCs, collected from a glioma patient whose treatment included an IDH1 peptide vaccine. The J gene is TRBJ2-7, the V gene TRBV11-2; D not resolved. The DNA for the CDR3 is TGTGCCAGCAGCTTTGGGCGGCATAACTACGAGCAGTACTTC. Amino acid sequence: CASSFGRHNYEQYF.